This T cell receptor beta chain was observed in a study of chemoradiotherapy in HPV16-positive cancers. At the level of the study: Functional T-cell assays on a couple of HPV16-positive patients' cells defined candidate HPV-specific clones and common TCR motifs.

Repertoires were sampled repeatedly during chemoradiotherapy. CDR3 length equals 15 residues. The germline V gene encodes CDR1 SGDLS and CDR2 YYNGEE. V lost 3 bases and J lost 4; bases outside the gene matches: 7. Sequenced by immunoSEQ multiplex PCR; TCRdb stores in-frame clones only, minus some. This sample yields about 22,000 clones, of which 92% are seen a single time; roughly 17% belongs to the top ten. This chain joins TRBV9 and TRBJ2-1; TRBD1 agrees at 7 bases. The receptor comes from a human donor with HPV-associated anogenital cancer. This specimen consisted of blood, obtained from a patient who underwent chemoradiotherapy. The CDR3 sequence is CASSEGPGQYNEQFF. The DNA for the CDR3 is TGTGCCAGCAGCGAAGGCCCGGGACAGTACAATGAGCAGTTCTTC.